The 5 T cell receptor beta chains below were found in one sample sequenced in a study of blood T cell repertoires in COVID-19. TCRdb's table, derived via immunoSEQ multiplex PCR, lists solely in-frame clones and lacks some. Of 100,000 to 150,000 clones listed, around nine tenths are singletons. The specimen sequenced was peripheral blood. The origin of the receptors is a man aged 45-65 years with acute or convalescent COVID-19.

The genes are TRBV4-1 and TRBJ1-2; 8 nucleotides line up with TRBD1. The CDR3 sequence is 17 residues long. In germline, CDR1 is MGHRA, CDR2 YSYEKL. Germline trimming cut 1 base from V and 3 bases from J; bases unmatched to any gene: 10. DNA of the CDR3: TGCGCCAGCAGCCAAGGAGGTGTTCCGGACAGGGACTATGGCTACACCTTC. Its protein product is CASSQGGVPDRDYGYTF.

CDR3 protein: CASSQEASGSEETQYF. The CDR3, as DNA: TGTGCCAGCAGCCAAGAAGCTAGCGGCTCAGAGGAGACCCAGTACTTC. This chain uses TRBV3-1 (or the pseudogene TRBV3-2) with TRBJ2-5, with 7 positions matching TRBD2. This CDR3 contains 16 residues. CDR1 is LGHDT, CDR2 YNNKEL, per germline (reference sequence). The V gene end was trimmed by 0 bases and the J gene end by 5 bases; junction bases not matched to a gene: 9.

This rearrangement joins TRBV10-3 to TRBJ2-2, with D perhaps TRBD1 (6 bases). From germline, CDR1 is ENHRY and CDR2 SYGVKD. This CDR3 contains 14 residues. V lost 10 bases and J lost 3, with 15 bases in between. The CDR3 reads CANGQSRDTGELFF. DNA of the CDR3: TGTGCCAACGGACAGAGTCGAGACACCGGGGAGCTGTTTTTT.

The chain is built from TRBV6-5 and TRBJ2-3; tentative D call: TRBD2 (6 bases). The CDR3 covers 15 residues. Per the germline V gene, CDR1 is MNHEY and CDR2 is SVGAGI. The V end lost 6 bases, the J end lost 0 bases, and 13 bases lay between the germline ends. The CDR3 sequence is CASRRRAGSTDTQYF. Written as DNA, the CDR3 is TGTGCCAGCAGACGGAGGGCCGGGAGCACAGATACGCAGTATTTT.

The chain joins TRBV4-1 to TRBJ1-2; 8 bases agree with TRBD1. CDR3 size: 15 residues. J was trimmed by 5 bases and V by 0 bases; bases with no gene match: 5. Germline CDR1 and CDR2: MGHRA and YSYEKL. The CDR3 DNA follows: TGCGCCAGCAGCCAAGATACAGGGGGATGGTATGGCTACACCTTC. This codes for CASSQDTGGWYGYTF.